Included here is one TCR beta chain sequence, with context. These data come from a study of CD8 T cells in Susac syndrome. An input of about 0.45 to 1 ug of RNA was subjected to reverse transcription using random hexamers. TCRdb re-called the immunoSEQ multiplex PCR reads through MiXCR, storing one row per CDR3 protein. The sample shows about 250,000 distinct CDR3 sequences, roughly 93% of them seen only once. Sequenced material: CD4+ T cells from PBMCs. This TCR derives from a human donor with multiple sclerosis.

CDR3 sequence reads: CSVERENTIYF. As DNA, the CDR3 is TGCAGCGTTGAACGTGAAAACACCATATATTTT. The rearrangement joins TRBV29-1 to TRBJ1-3, with D unclear. V lost 2 bases, J lost 6 bases, and 5 bases lay in between. CDR3 length: 11 residues. Germline V gives CDR1 SQVTM, CDR2 ANQGSEA.